This TCR beta chain was observed in a study of cytomegalovirus exposure and HLA in healthy donors. Overall study context: An earlier analysis identified 117 million unique TCR beta sequences in about 200 million T cells.

This clone was recorded only once. Its cognate antigen is unknown. Notes on the study in general: Testing in vitro showed a few CMV-associated chains specific for CMV antigens. Rare sequences made up most TCRs, while some public TCRs were found in many donors.

PCR primers comprised 60 Vbeta and 13 Jbeta primers. The assay was immunoSEQ multiplex PCR, and TCRdb's table has in-frame clones only and misses some. The sample has 150,000 to 200,000 clones, around four fifths seen once; the top ten hold roughly 5.2%. Deletions cut 2 bases from V and 6 bases from J, with 8 bases between. The CDR3 sequence is 13 residues long. CDR1 SGDLS and CDR2 YYNGEE come from the germline V gene. Sequenced sample: PBMCs. This rearrangement joins TRBV9 to TRBJ2-2; D ambiguous. This sequence was found in a girl between 10 and 17 years old in good health and CMV-seropositive. CDR3 residues: CASSVYSPGELFF. In DNA, the CDR3 is TGTGCCAGCAGCGTTTATTCCCCCGGGGAGCTGTTTTTT.